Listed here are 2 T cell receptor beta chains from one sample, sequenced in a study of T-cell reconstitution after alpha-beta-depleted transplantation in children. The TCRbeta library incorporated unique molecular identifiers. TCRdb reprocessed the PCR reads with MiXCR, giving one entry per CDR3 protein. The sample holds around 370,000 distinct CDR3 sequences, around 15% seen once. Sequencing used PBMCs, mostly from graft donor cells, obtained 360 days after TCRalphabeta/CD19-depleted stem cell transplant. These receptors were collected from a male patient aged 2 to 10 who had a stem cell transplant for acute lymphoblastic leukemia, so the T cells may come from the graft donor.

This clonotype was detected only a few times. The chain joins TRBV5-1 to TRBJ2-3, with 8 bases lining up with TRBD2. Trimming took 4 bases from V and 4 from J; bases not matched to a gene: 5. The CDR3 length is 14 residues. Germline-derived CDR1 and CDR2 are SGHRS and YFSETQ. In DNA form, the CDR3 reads TGCGCCAGCAGCCCCGGGACTAGAGCAGATACGCAGTATTTT. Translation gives CASSPGTRADTQYF.

For the CDR3, the DNA is TGCAGTGCTACCCCGAGGTGGGACACCCCGAACACCGGGGAGCTGTTTTTT. Its translation is CSATPRWDTPNTGELFF. This chain connects TRBV20-1 to TRBJ2-2; tentatively, D is TRBD1 (6 bases). V was clipped by 4 bases and J by 0 bases, with 18 bases between them. This CDR3 region has 17 residues. Germline V CDR1 and CDR2: DFQATT, SNEGSKA (reference sequence).